This is a list of T cell receptor beta chains from one sample in a study of early T cells in non-severe SARS-CoV-2 infection. In TCRdb, the 5' RACE reads were re-called with MiXCR into one record per CDR3 protein. The table has under 70,000 distinct CDR3 sequences, 10% to 15% seen once. Input material: whole blood. The source is an adult who was a healthcare worker with PCR-confirmed SARS-CoV-2 infection or an uninfected control (not recorded which). CDR3s include the opening cysteine and the closing phenylalanine or tryptophan. The D gene is left open where the match is weak. Clone size is given for some rows only: seen once, a few or many times, or a class if the clone is expanded.

TRBJ2-7 | . | TRBV6-2/TRBV6-3 | . | CATGLIGGAPDEQYF | TGTGCCACCGGGTTAATAGGGGGAGCCCCCGACGAGCAGTACTTC
TRBJ2-5 | many | TRBV6-6 | . | CASSDQETQYF | TGTGCCAGCAGTGATCAAGAGACCCAGTACTTC
TRBJ2-7 | few | TRBV27 | TRBD1 | CASSQTGTGFYEQYF | TGTGCCAGCAGTCAGACCGGGACAGGATTCTACGAGCAGTACTTC
TRBJ2-1 | . | TRBV2 | . | CASRSFPAVGEQFF | TGTGCCAGCAGAAGCTTCCCCGCCGTGGGGGAGCAGTTCTTC
TRBJ2-3 | many | TRBV30 | . | CAWSPTTDTQYF | TGTGCCTGGAGTCCCACAACAGATACGCAGTATTTT
TRBJ1-6 | . | TRBV7-2 | . | CASSLEWGSYNSPLHF | TGTGCCAGCAGCTTAGAATGGGGCTCCTATAATTCACCCCTCCACTTT
TRBJ2-3 | . | TRBV5-1 | . | CASSEQVSTDTQYF | TGCGCCAGCAGCGAACAGGTCTCCACAGATACGCAGTATTTT
TRBJ2-5 | . | TRBV15 | . | CATSRGSPRETQYF | TGTGCCACCAGCAGAGGTAGCCCCAGGGAGACCCAGTACTTC
TRBJ2-7 | . | TRBV3-1 | TRBD1 | CASSQPGQGYSYEQYF | TGTGCCAGCAGCCAACCCGGACAGGGGTACTCCTACGAGCAGTACTTC
TRBJ2-6 | . | TRBV3-1 | TRBD2 | CASSQELASGANVLTF | TGTGCCAGCAGCCAAGAACTAGCGTCTGGGGCCAACGTCCTGACTTTC
TRBJ2-7 | few | TRBV6-1 | TRBD1 | CASSGGQLGSAYEQYF | TGTGCCAGCAGTGGGGGACAGCTCGGGTCTGCCTACGAGCAGTACTTC
TRBJ2-7 | . | TRBV20-1 | . | CSARESGWAGEQYF | TGCAGTGCTAGAGAGTCCGGCTGGGCTGGCGAGCAGTACTTC
TRBJ1-1 | many | TRBV20-1 | TRBD1 | CSATTGGTEAFF | TGCAGTGCTACAACAGGGGGCACTGAAGCTTTCTTT
TRBJ2-1 | many | TRBV19 | TRBD2 | CASRRLAGDNEQFF | TGTGCCAGCAGGCGACTAGCGGGGGACAATGAGCAGTTCTTC
TRBJ2-7 | medium-sized | TRBV10-2 | TRBD1 | CASKQGGSEQYF | TGCGCCAGCAAACAGGGGGGTAGCGAGCAGTACTTC